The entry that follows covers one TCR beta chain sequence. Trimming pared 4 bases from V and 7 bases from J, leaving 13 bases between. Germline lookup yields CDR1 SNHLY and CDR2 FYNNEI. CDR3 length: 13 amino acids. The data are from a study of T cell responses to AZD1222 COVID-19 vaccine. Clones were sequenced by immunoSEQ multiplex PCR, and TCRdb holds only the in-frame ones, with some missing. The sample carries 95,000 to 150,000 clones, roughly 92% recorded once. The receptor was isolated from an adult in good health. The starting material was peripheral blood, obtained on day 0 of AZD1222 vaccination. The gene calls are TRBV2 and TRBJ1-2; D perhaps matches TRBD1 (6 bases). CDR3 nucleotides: TGTGCCAGCAGTGCCCAGGGGAACAGTGGCTACACCTTC. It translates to CASSAQGNSGYTF.